Shown below are 20 T cell receptor beta chains from a single sample sequenced in a study of healthy donors' naive CD4 and CD8 T cells. TCR libraries were built from 450 to 650 ng of total RNA by linear amplification. TCRdb reanalysed the reads using MiXCR and keeps one entry per CDR3 protein. There are 180,000 or so distinct CDR3 sequences in the sample; about four fifths occur only once, and less than 2.5% lies in the top ten. The material sequenced was naive CD4+ and CD8+ T cells sorted from blood, pooled from several donors. The receptors here all came from a pool of human donors in good health; the sample pools cells from several healthy donors.

This clonotype was recorded only once. The CDR3 DNA sequence: TGTGCCTGGAGTGTTCAGGGATTCTATGGCTACACCTTC. Translation gives CAWSVQGFYGYTF. The chain recombines TRBV30 with TRBJ1-2, with TRBD1 as a possible D gene (5 bases). CDR3 length: 13 residues. Germline V gene lookup returns CDR1 GTSNPN and CDR2 SVGIG (reference sequence). V shed 0 bases and J shed 4 bases, with 9 bases lying between them.

This clonotype turned up a few times. The V gene is TRBV6-5, the J gene TRBJ2-1, with 7 bases that match TRBD1. CDR3 size: 11 residues. Germline CDR1 and CDR2: MNHEY and SVGAGI. This CDR3 reads CAEGAPNEQFF. CDR3 bases: TGTGCAGAGGGGGCTCCGAATGAGCAGTTCTTC.

This clonotype was seen more than once but under ten times. This chain joins TRBV11-2 and TRBJ2-7; possibly TRBD1 or TRBD2 for D (5 bases each). V lost 6 bases to trimming and J lost 3 bases, with 21 bases between them. Germline CDR1 and CDR2: SGHAT and FQNNGV. CDR3 length equals 16 residues. CDR3 nucleotide sequence: TGTGCCAGCAGAACTCTAGAGGGGATAGCAAACTACGAGCAGTACTTC. Translation: CASRTLEGIANYEQYF. Full variable domain (missing parts from reference TRBV11-2 and TRBJ2-7): EAGVAQSPRYKIIEKRQSVAFWCNPISGHATLYWYQQILGQGPKLLIQFQNNGVVDDSQLPKDRFSAERLKGVDSTLKIQPAKLEDSAVYLCASRTLEGIANYEQYFGPGTRLTVT.

V and J are TRBV6-5 and TRBJ1-4, with no clear D. Germline CDR1 is MNHEY and CDR2 is SVGAGI. This CDR3 comprises 13 residues. Trimming pared 4 bases from V and 6 bases from J, leaving 9 bases between. CDR3 DNA sequence: TGTGCCAGCAGTTTAAGCGGTCATGAAAAACTGTTTTTT. Translating it yields CASSLSGHEKLFF.

The count of this clonotype is one. The chain recombines TRBV30 with TRBJ2-5, with TRBD1 as a possible D gene (6 bases). CDR1 GTSNPN and CDR2 SVGIG come from the germline V gene (reference sequence). V gave up 1 base and J gave up 2 bases, with 8 bases separating them. This CDR3 is built from 13 residues. The chain's CDR3 is CAWSGQVQETQYF. The CDR3 region has the DNA TGTGCCTGGAGTGGACAGGTTCAAGAGACCCAGTACTTC.

The gene calls are TRBV29-1 and TRBJ1-2, with unresolved D. This CDR3 has 13 amino acids. V dropped 0 bases and J dropped 8 bases, with 13 bases sitting between them. CDR1 is SQVTM, CDR2 ANQGSEA, per germline. The CDR3 coding sequence is TGCAGCGTTGAAGAGGGCGGGTCTTGGGGCTACACCTTC. This gives the protein CSVEEGGSWGYTF.

V gene TRBV27 combines with J gene TRBJ2-1; no clear D. The CDR3 extends over 14 amino acids. The germline V gene encodes CDR1 MNHEY and CDR2 SMNVEV (reference sequence). The ends were cut back, 6 bases at V and 0 bases at J, with 9 bases in the middle. The CDR3 region has the DNA TGTGCCAGCAGGAGGATTAGCTCCTACAATGAGCAGTTCTTC. Translating gives CASRRISSYNEQFF.

The chain is built from TRBV19 and TRBJ2-1; a possible D gene is TRBD2 (5 bases). Deletions cut 3 bases from V and 7 bases from J, with 10 bases between. The V gene's germline CDR1 is LNHDA and CDR2 SQIVND (reference sequence). This CDR3 is built from 13 residues. In DNA, the CDR3 is TGTGCCAGTAGTATGAGGACGGGGAATGAGCAGTTCTTC. Protein sequence: CASSMRTGNEQFF. Complete variable domain (other parts from reference TRBV19 and TRBJ2-1): DGGITQSPKYLFRKEGQNVTLSCEQNLNHDAMYWYRQDPGQGLRLIYYSQIVNDFQKGDIAEGYSVSREKKESFPLTVTSAQKNPTAFYLCASSMRTGNEQFFGPGTRLTVL.

The chain carries TRBV12-5 and TRBJ2-7; D unresolved. The CDR3 is 12 amino acids. Germline values: CDR1 LGHNT, CDR2 FRNRAP. V lost 1 base to trimming and J lost 5 bases, with 6 bases between them. The CDR3 spells CASGLGRNEQYF. In nucleotides, the CDR3 is TGTGCTAGTGGTTTGGGCAGAAACGAGCAGTACTTC.

V is TRBV7-8 and J is TRBJ2-7, with D possibly being TRBD2 (5 bases). This CDR3 contains 16 residues. V was cut by 5 bases and J by 3 bases, with 20 bases left in between. In germline, CDR1 is SGHVS, CDR2 FQNEAQ. The CDR3 sequence is CASSVFSSQRNYEQYF. The CDR3 region has the DNA TGTGCCAGCAGCGTTTTCAGCTCGCAGCGGAACTACGAGCAGTACTTC. Supplemented by reference TRBV7-8 and TRBJ2-7, the full variable domain reads GAGVSQSPRYKVAKRGQDVALRCDPISGHVSLFWYQQALGQGPEFLTYFQNEAQLDKSGLPSDRFFAERPEGSVSTLKIQRTQQEDSAVYLCASSVFSSQRNYEQYFGPGTRLTVT.

The chain couples TRBV29-1 to TRBJ2-1; 7 nucleotides agree with TRBD2. The CDR3 loop spans 18 amino acids. J was trimmed by 3 bases and V by 5 bases; bases with no gene match: 19. Germline assignment: CDR1 SQVTM and CDR2 ANQGSEA. DNA for the CDR3: TGCAGCGTTCAAGGGGCGGGAGTAGGTGGGAGGCACTACAATGAGCAGTTCTTC. It specifies CSVQGAGVGGRHYNEQFF.

CDR3 in DNA: TGTGCCAGCAGTTTATCCCCCTTAGGGGGCGAGCAGTACTTC. Encoded protein: CASSLSPLGGEQYF. The chain is built from TRBV27 and TRBJ2-7, with D possibly TRBD1 on 6 matching bases. Germline V CDR1 and CDR2: MNHEY, SMNVEV (reference sequence). The CDR3 runs to 14 residues. The V and J ends lost 0 bases and 6 bases respectively, with 12 bases between them.

Comments on this clonotype: At one boundary the junction diverges from the germline segment, which might be a read error. The genes are TRBV4-3 and TRBJ2-3, with a weak D call TRBD2 (5 bases). Germline V CDR1 and CDR2: LGHNA, YSLEER. The CDR3 length is 15 residues. The CDR3 DNA is TGTGCCAGCAGCCAAGAGGAACTAGTCCCAGATACGCAGTATTTT. Its translation: CASSQEELVPDTQYF.

This sequence joins TRBV10-3 and TRBJ2-5; no clear D gene. Germline V gene lookup returns CDR1 ENHRY and CDR2 SYGVKD. The germline V and J ends were trimmed by 4 bases and 1 base, with 1 base remaining between them. The CDR3 length is 11 residues. The CDR3 protein is CAISGQETQYF. CDR3 DNA: TGTGCCATCAGTGGCCAAGAGACCCAGTACTTC.

The DNA for the CDR3 is TGTGCCAGGAGACACTACGAGCAGTACTTC. The encoded protein is CARRHYEQYF. The chain combines TRBV21-1 with TRBJ2-7. TRBV21-1 is termed a pseudogene. This CDR3 is built from 10 residues.

This clonotype was recorded once. The V gene is TRBV27, the J gene TRBJ1-1, with 7 bases aligning to TRBD1. V was pared by 6 bases and J by 7 bases, with 5 bases of the junction left unmatched. The CDR3 totals 12 residues. The germline V gene encodes CDR1 MNHEY and CDR2 SMNVEV (reference sequence). CDR3 amino acids: CASSKDRSEAFF. The CDR3, as DNA: TGTGCCAGCAGCAAGGACAGGAGTGAAGCTTTCTTT.

The gene calls are TRBV19 and TRBJ1-5; D not resolved. The CDR3 runs 15 residues. Between the trimmed V and J ends, which lost 3 bases and 3 bases, there was a span of 12 bases. CDR1 and CDR2 from the germline V gene are LNHDA and SQIVND (reference sequence). The CDR3 coding sequence is TGTGCCAGTAGTATCCTGCCGCGAAACAATCAGCCCCAGCATTTT. This gives the protein CASSILPRNNQPQHF.

The chain links TRBV10-3 to TRBJ1-1; D uncertain. V lost 4 bases and J lost 1, with 7 bases in between. This CDR3 spans 13 amino acids. Germline V gene data show CDR1 as ENHRY and CDR2 as SYGVKD. Here the CDR3 reads CAISGTGNTEAFF. CDR3 bases: TGTGCCATCAGTGGGACGGGGAACACTGAAGCTTTCTTT.

This clonotype was observed a few times. The chain is built from TRBV2 and TRBJ1-2; TRBD1 might be the D (5 bases). CDR3 length: 12 residues. Germline V gene sequence: CDR1 SNHLY, CDR2 FYNNEI. V shed 0 bases and J shed 12 bases, with 11 bases lying between them. This CDR3 reads CASSEALQGNTF. The DNA of the CDR3 is TGTGCCAGCAGTGAAGCGCTTCAGGGAAACACCTTC.

The V call is TRBV29-1, the J call TRBJ2-1; 11 nucleotides match TRBD2. CDR1 and CDR2 from the germline V gene are SQVTM and ANQGSEA. The CDR3 runs 17 residues. The V gene end was trimmed by 3 bases and the J gene end by 3 bases; junction bases not matched to a gene: 10. The CDR3 DNA follows: TGCAGCGTTGATGGTTTAGCGGGAGGGCCTTTCTACAATGAGCAGTTCTTC. Protein product: CSVDGLAGGPFYNEQFF.